These 13 T cell receptor beta chains share one sample of origin, sequenced in a study of response to subunit inactivated influenza vaccine. TCRdb called the RT-PCR reads again in MiXCR, with one record for every CDR3 protein. Among fewer than 600,000 distinct CDR3 sequences listed, more than 7% were seen once. The sample was PBMCs from blood, taken about 23 months after vaccination. The receptors were gathered from a man between 45 and 75 years old who received an inactivated influenza vaccine.

This clonotype was seen only a few times. The gene calls are TRBV10-3 and TRBJ2-3, with 11 positions matching TRBD2. J was trimmed by 4 bases and V by 8 bases; bases with no gene match: 5. The germline V gene has CDR1 ENHRY and CDR2 SYGVKD. This CDR3 contains 14 residues. The CDR3 loop is CAIGIAGGPDTQYF. The DNA of the CDR3 is TGTGCCATCGGAATAGCGGGAGGGCCAGATACGCAGTATTTT.

J is TRBJ2-7 and V is TRBV28; TRBD2 might be the D (6 bases). CDR1 is MDHEN, CDR2 SYDVKM, per germline. CDR3 size: 15 residues. Trimming removed 4 bases from V and 4 bases from J, with 17 bases in between. The CDR3 reads CASSSPGTALYEQYF. The CDR3 DNA is TGTGCCAGCAGTTCTCCCGGGACTGCCTTATACGAGCAGTACTTC. The whole variable domain, remainder taken from reference TRBV28 and TRBJ2-7, is DVKVTQSSRYLVKRTGEKVFLECVQDMDHENMFWYRQDPGLGLRLIYFSYDVKMKEKGDIPEGYSVSREKKERFSLILESASTNQTSMYLCASSSPGTALYEQYFGPGTRLTVT.

Many counts were recorded for this clonotype. CDR3 residues: CASSYGRLAGYEQYF. Here the CDR3 DNA reads TGTGCCAGCAGTTACGGTCGTCTAGCGGGCTACGAGCAGTACTTC. The rearrangement joins TRBV6-2 or TRBV6-3 to TRBJ2-7; the match to TRBD2 covers 8 bases. The CDR3 runs to 15 residues. The germline CDR1 and CDR2 sequences are MNHEY and SVGEGT. V shed 2 bases and J 3 bases; nucleotides not matched to a gene: 6.

J is TRBJ2-2 and V is TRBV4-3; 13 nucleotides match TRBD2. In germline, CDR1 is LGHNA, CDR2 YSLEER. The ends lost 5 bases at V and 11 bases at J; junction bases unmatched: 5. This CDR3 region has 14 residues. The chain's CDR3 is CASSEGTSGTELFF. The CDR3, as DNA: TGCGCCAGCAGCGAAGGGACTAGCGGGACTGAGCTGTTTTTT.

The chain combines TRBV12-3 or TRBV12-4 with TRBJ1-1; D ambiguous. The CDR3 length is 15 residues. With 3 bases removed from V and 1 base from J, the gap between germline ends came to 12 bases. The CDR3 DNA is TGTGCCAGCAGTTTTTCCGGGAGACCGAACACTGAAGCTTTCTTT. Protein: CASSFSGRPNTEAFF.

This clonotype was detected ten times or more. The CDR3 coding sequence is TGTGCCAGCAGTTCAGACAGCTTGAACACTGAAGCTTTCTTT. Its protein product is CASSSDSLNTEAFF. V is TRBV6-2 or TRBV6-3 and J is TRBJ1-1; perhaps TRBD1 as D (5 bases). Trimming took off 4 bases at V and 0 bases at J, with 9 bases between the two ends. CDR1 is MNHEY and CDR2 is SVGEGT in the germline V gene. This CDR3 comprises 14 residues.

In this sample, this clonotype turned up many times. This chain connects TRBV20-1 to TRBJ1-6; D may be TRBD1 (5 bases). CDR3 length equals 13 residues. Per the germline V gene, CDR1 is DFQATT and CDR2 is SNEGSKA (reference sequence). V lost 3 bases and J 8 bases, leaving 11 bases between the germline ends. The CDR3 coding sequence is TGCAGTGCTAGTAGGGACGGACATTCACCCCTCCACTTT. It is translated as CSASRDGHSPLHF.

V usage is TRBV20-1 and J usage is TRBJ2-2; D perhaps matches TRBD2 (6 bases). V was clipped by 4 bases and J by 5 bases, with 20 bases between them. Germline CDR1 and CDR2: DFQATT and SNEGSKA (reference sequence). The CDR3 runs to 16 residues. CDR3 nucleotides: TGCAGTGCTACCCCGCGGGGACCCGGGGAGACCGGGGAGCTGTTTTTT. Translating it yields CSATPRGPGETGELFF.

This clonotype appeared many times. The chain recombines TRBV5-5 with TRBJ2-7; D is uncertain. Looked up from germline, CDR1 is SGHKS and CDR2 is YYEKEE (reference sequence). The CDR3 is 16 amino acids. Trimming cost V 0 bases and J 3 bases, with 16 bases left between them. CDR3 protein: CASSLAIGRGYYEQYF. In DNA, the CDR3 is TGTGCCAGCAGCTTGGCCATAGGCAGAGGCTACTACGAGCAGTACTTC. Based on the CDR3 plus reference TRBV5-5 and TRBJ2-7, the full variable domain is DAGVTQSPTHLIKTRGQQVTLRCSPISGHKSVSWYQQVLGQGPQFIFQYYEKEERGRGNFPDRFSARQFPNYSSELNVNALLLGDSALYLCASSLAIGRGYYEQYFGPGTRLTVT.

This clonotype was found many times. The V and J genes are TRBV7-6 and TRBJ2-2; maybe TRBD2 (5 bases). Trimming removed 5 bases at V and 0 bases at J, with 16 bases between. The CDR3 has 17 amino acids. The germline CDR1 and CDR2 sequences are SGHVS and FNYEAQ. The CDR3 DNA sequence: TGTGCCAGCAGCAGACTCTCAAGCGGCTCGAACACCGGGGAGCTGTTTTTT. Amino acids: CASSRLSSGSNTGELFF.

The genes are TRBV7-2 and TRBJ1-2; tentative D call: TRBD1 (5 bases). The CDR3 contains 14 residues. V was cut by 1 base and J by 4 bases, with 10 bases left in between. CDR1 is SGHTA and CDR2 is FQGNSA in the germline V gene. CDR3 sequence: CASSLGQLAYGYTF. The CDR3 DNA reads TGTGCCAGCAGCTTAGGACAGCTGGCCTATGGCTACACCTTC.

The chain recombines TRBV4-1 with TRBJ1-6; D not resolved. CDR1 is MGHRA, CDR2 YSYEKL, per germline. The CDR3 length is 16 residues. Deletions cut 1 base from V and 0 bases from J, with 7 bases between. The CDR3 nucleotides are TGCGCCAGCAGCCAAGTTCTGAGCTCCTATAATTCACCCCTCCACTTT. Residues: CASSQVLSSYNSPLHF.

This clonotype was seen ten or more times. The chain links TRBV20-1 to TRBJ2-7; a possible D gene is TRBD1 (6 bases). Germline-derived CDR1 and CDR2 are DFQATT and SNEGSKA (reference sequence). The CDR3 has 15 residues. The V and J ends lost 4 bases and 0 bases respectively, with 16 bases between them. CDR3 in amino acids: CSAKVRDKNSYEQYF. As DNA, the CDR3 is TGCAGTGCTAAAGTAAGGGACAAAAACTCCTACGAGCAGTACTTC.